The clone carrying this TCR beta chain was seen more than once but under ten times. Its target is unknown. With iRepertoire HTBI primers and Arm-PCR of CDR3 regions, TCR beta libraries were built. TCRdb reprocessed the multiplex PCR reads via MiXCR and lists one record per CDR3 protein. The sample shows roughly 470,000 distinct CDR3 sequences, less than 25% of them seen only once. Time point specified: persistent/refractory GD, antithyroid drugs over 5 years with positive TRAb. The TCR library was made from RNA extracted from PBMCs. Peripheral blood, approximately 9 milliliters per patient, was collected in EDTA tubes. This record comes from a study of regulatory T cells in long-lasting Graves disease. CDR3 size: 16 residues. Trimming took 0 bases from V and 0 from J, leaving 11 bases between them. Germline V gene data show CDR1 as MNHNS and CDR2 as SASEGT. General observations from the study: Owing to a sample size that was small, accuracy may have been reduced. Gene preferences differed: TRBV28, TRBJ1-2, TRBJ2-5 in persistent cases. Persistent patients shared more public clonotypes (2,741) than newly diagnosed patients (about 940).

The receptor was isolated from a female donor with Graves disease. The chain has TRBV6-1 and TRBJ1-1, with D unclear. Source: peripheral blood mononuclear cells (PBMCs), taken when the disease was refractory, from a patient treated with antithyroid drugs. The CDR3, as DNA: TGTGCCAGCAGTGAAGCGCCAACACGCATGAACACTGAAGCTTTCTTT. The encoded protein is CASSEAPTRMNTEAFF.